This entry describes one T cell receptor beta chain. The target of this receptor is not known. No base quality information exists; no much larger clone differs at one position. The germline V and J ends show losses of 5 bases and 1 base respectively, and no gene match explains 8 bases of the junction. Based on the germline V gene (reference sequence), the CDR1 and CDR2 sequences are SEHNR and FQNEAQ. From the cysteine through the phenylalanine, the CDR3 covers 16 amino acids. The DNA shown is the 48-base CDR3, in frame from base 1. These data originate in a study of T-cell memory formation after mild COVID-19 (dated by TCRdb to the early 2020s). Broadly, across the study: Most TCR sequence clusters were specific to one of the two donors. Longitudinal TCRalpha and TCRbeta repertoire sequencing tracked T-cell clones expanding and contracting after mild COVID-19 in two donors. The cohort comprised two young, previously healthy adult volunteers, one female and one male.

Sequenced on an Illumina NovaSeq 6000. TCRalpha and TCRbeta cDNA libraries were built by 5'RACE with constant-segment primers, adding sample barcodes and unique molecular identifiers. Trizol reagent was used to extract RNA from every sample. The libraries were amplified in two PCR steps, and the second step added a second sample barcode and Illumina TruSeq adapters. The libraries were sequenced on an Illumina NovaSeq using 2 x 150 bp paired-end reads. The paper's data handling went like this. The reads were demultiplexed and collapsed into UMI-guided consensus sequences using migec v1.2.7. Using mixcr v2.1.11, UMI consensuses were aligned to TRA and TRB V and J templates and then assembled into clonotypes. A clonotype was counted as expanded or contracted only when both edgeR and NoisET called the clonotype significant, with the noise models trained on biological replicates. For edgeR calls, the thresholds were a false discovery rate-adjusted p below 0.01 and a log2 fold-change of 1. As an exploratory analysis of dynamics, max-normalized trajectories of the 1000 most abundant clonotypes were examined with PCA combined with hierarchical clustering. Separately sequenced CD4+ and CD8+ repertoires were used to assign a CD4 or CD8 phenotype to each responding clone. TCRdb applied fastp at Q25 and MiXCR to the public reads, then kept only in-frame beta chains. Every CDR3 protein is listed once, alongside the most common genes and DNA of its rows. The V and J calls reflect TCRdb's pipeline rather than the authors' work. The sample records 410,000 or so distinct CDR3 sequences, around 22% of which are singletons. The ten largest clones add up to about an eighth of the sample.

Ficoll-Paque density gradient centrifugation was the method used to isolate PBMCs. Study-wide conclusions, independent of this receptor: Only two mild cases were covered by the study, and larger cohorts that include severe cases with pre-infection samples were considered necessary. The detection of some responding clones in pre-infection memory suggests that pre-existing cross-reactive memory T cells joined the SARS-CoV-2 response. Balanced CD4/CD8 phenotypes were observed for clones contracting from day 15 to 85, whereas a bias towards CD4+ was observed for a second wave of clones expanding from day 15 to 37. SARS-CoV-2 specificity of the second-wave clones peaking on day 37 was not confirmed. Contracting CD4+ clones were found mainly in CM and EM memory subsets, while CD8+ clones were enriched in EMRA.

The receptor was derived from an adult woman who had mild COVID-19 (a few samples of this study predate the infection). The sample titles of this study are shuffled in the database, so cell type and time point are left out; the donor was told from shared clones. The rearrangement combines TRBV7-9 with TRBJ2-5, with 9 bases matching TRBD2. The specimen sequenced was PBMCs or a T cell subset sorted from them (not recorded which). The CDR3 region: CASSLLAGIVQETQYF. Read as DNA, the sequence is TGTGCCAGCAGCCTTCTAGCGGGGATTGTCCAAGAGACCCAGTACTTC.